The clone carrying this TCR beta chain came up a few times. Antigen: not known. Since all of the isolated RNA was reverse transcribed, expressed TCRB transcripts were what got sequenced. TCRdb's table, derived via immunoSEQ multiplex PCR, lists solely in-frame clones and lacks some. The sample consists of a few hundred thousand clones, about 14% of them appearing once. The source of the sample is a study of beta chain features in type 1 diabetes. This CDR3 region has 14 residues. Germline V gene sequence: CDR1 SNHLY, CDR2 FYNNEI. Trimming pared 6 bases from V and 4 bases from J, leaving 14 bases between. Study-level results: All four CD4+ subsets from Type 1 diabetes patients carried moderately but significantly shorter TCRB CDR3s.

It was one heparinised blood draw, averaging roughly 120 mL, that each donor gave. Sort purity for all populations was recorded as exceeding 98%. The receptor was derived from a young man in good health. This chain links TRBV2 with TRBJ2-3; D call uncertain. The sequenced sample consisted of naive CD4+ T cells from blood. The CDR3 sequence is CASRQRLVADTQYF. CDR3 bases: TGTGCCAGCAGACAGAGATTGGTGGCAGATACGCAGTATTTT. Together with reference TRBV2 and TRBJ2-3, the CDR3 gives the full variable domain: EPEVTQTPSHQVTQMGQEVILRCVPISNHLYFYWYRQILGQKVEFLVSFYNNEISEKSEIFDDQFSVERPDGSNFTLKIRSTKLEDSAMYFCASRQRLVADTQYFGPGTRLTVL.